One sample yielded the 32 T cell receptor beta chains listed below, sequenced in a study of CD8 T cells in Susac syndrome. After extraction with the RNeasy kit, about 0.5 to 1 ug of the RNA was reverse transcribed using random hexamers. A single record per CDR3 protein comes from TCRdb applying MiXCR to the immunoSEQ multiplex PCR reads. This table holds over 65,000 distinct CDR3 sequences, about 93% found once. Material: CD4+ T cells from PBMCs. These receptors were obtained from a human donor with Susac syndrome.

The V and J genes are TRBV4-2 and TRBJ2-3; TRBD1 agrees at 10 bases. The CDR3 length is 16 residues. Germline V lookup: CDR1 LGHNA, CDR2 YNFKEQ. V was pared by 1 base and J by 4 bases, with 5 bases of the junction left unmatched. CDR3 loop: CASSQGTGGFADTQYF. The CDR3 DNA sequence: TGTGCCAGCAGCCAAGGGACAGGGGGTTTCGCAGATACGCAGTATTTT.

J is TRBJ2-5 and V is TRBV19; the match to TRBD1 covers 8 bases. This CDR3 has 14 amino acids. CDR1 LNHDA and CDR2 SQIVND come from the germline V gene (reference sequence). Losses at the gene ends were 4 bases for V and 4 bases for J; bases not matched to a gene: 5. CDR3 nucleotides: TGTGCCAGTAGTAAGCCAGGGGGCCCAGAGACCCAGTACTTC. Translated, it gives CASSKPGGPETQYF.

The table lists this clonotype with a few counts. V usage is TRBV19 and J usage is TRBJ2-7; 9 nucleotides line up with TRBD2. The CDR3 runs 15 residues. Germline CDR1 and CDR2: LNHDA and SQIVND (reference sequence). The ends lost 4 bases at V and 3 bases at J; junction bases unmatched: 7. CDR3 region: CASSTQAGGRYEQYF. In DNA, the CDR3 is TGTGCCAGTAGTACTCAAGCGGGGGGCCGCTACGAGCAGTACTTC.

The V call is TRBV9, the J call TRBJ1-1, with a possible D match to TRBD1 (6 bases). V gave up 4 bases and J gave up 1 base, with 14 bases separating them. Germline V gene lookup returns CDR1 SGDLS and CDR2 YYNGEE. This CDR3 comprises 15 residues. CDR3 sequence reads: CASSWGPRANTEAFF. The CDR3 nucleotides are TGTGCCAGCAGCTGGGGGCCCAGGGCGAACACTGAAGCTTTCTTT.

V usage is TRBV20-1 and J usage is TRBJ1-2; 10 nucleotides match TRBD1. The CDR3 runs to 15 residues. Germline V gene lookup returns CDR1 DFQATT and CDR2 SNEGSKA (reference sequence). With V trimmed by 0 bases and J by 4 bases, 5 bases remained unmatched. CDR3 region: CSARETTGGFYGYTF. CDR3 DNA sequence: TGCAGTGCTAGAGAGACGACAGGGGGCTTCTATGGCTACACCTTC.

V gene TRBV30 combines with J gene TRBJ2-1; a possible D gene is TRBD2 (6 bases). Trimming took 0 bases from V and 9 from J, leaving 15 bases between them. Germline-derived CDR1 and CDR2 are GTSNPN and SVGIG (reference sequence). The CDR3 totals 14 residues. CDR3 bases: TGTGCCTGGAGTGTAGACGGGAGATTTATTGAGCAGTTCTTC. It translates to CAWSVDGRFIEQFF. Full variable domain (remainder filled in from reference TRBV30 and TRBJ2-1): SQTIHQWPATLVQPVGSPLSLECTVEGTSNPNLYWYRQAAGRGLQLLFYSVGIGQISSEVPQNLSASRPQDRQFILSSKKLLLSDSGFYLCAWSVDGRFIEQFFGPGTRLTVL.

The chain has TRBV7-3 and TRBJ2-1; 8 bases fit TRBD2. Germline CDR1 and CDR2: SGHTA and FQGTGA. This CDR3 is 16 amino acids long. After removal of 3 bases from V and 7 bases from J, the junction contained 11 bases not matched to a gene. The CDR3 sequence: CASSFFAGGYLNEQFF. The CDR3 DNA follows: TGTGCCAGCAGCTTCTTTGCGGGAGGTTATTTGAATGAGCAGTTCTTC.

The chain has TRBV4-1 and TRBJ1-1, with D perhaps TRBD1 (6 bases). This CDR3 contains 20 residues. Looked up from germline, CDR1 is MGHRA and CDR2 is YSYEKL. Trimming took off 0 bases at V and 1 base at J, with 24 bases between the two ends. The CDR3 nucleotides are TGCGCCAGCAGCCAAGATCGGTTTAAATGGGGGCCTACATCGAACACTGAAGCTTTCTTT. Translating gives CASSQDRFKWGPTSNTEAFF.

This clonotype was detected a few times. The chain couples TRBV25-1 to TRBJ1-2, with 8 bases fitting TRBD1. V trimming: 4 bases; J trimming: 7 bases; junction bases outside the gene matches: 5. Looked up from germline, CDR1 is MGHDK and CDR2 is SYGVNS. The CDR3 runs 13 residues. Here the CDR3 DNA reads TGTGCCAGCAGTGTACAGGGGGAAAGTGGCTACACCTTC. Protein: CASSVQGESGYTF.

This rearrangement joins TRBV28 to TRBJ2-1; TRBD2 agrees at 9 bases. This CDR3 is 17 amino acids long. After removal of 6 bases from V and 0 bases from J, the junction contained 9 bases not matched to a gene. Germline V lookup: CDR1 MDHEN, CDR2 SYDVKM. CDR3 nucleotides: TGTGCCAGCAGCCCCGGGCTAGCGGGGATCTCCTACAATGAGCAGTTCTTC. This encodes CASSPGLAGISYNEQFF.

The V call is TRBV20-1, the J call TRBJ2-5, with D possibly matching TRBD2 (5 bases). CDR1 is DFQATT and CDR2 is SNEGSKA in the germline V gene (reference sequence). This CDR3 has 12 amino acids. Deletions cut 6 bases from V and 5 bases from J, with 13 bases between. The CDR3 region has the DNA TGCAGTGCGCTAAGATTAGCGGAGACCCAGTACTTC. Translating gives CSALRLAETQYF.

V is TRBV5-6 and J is TRBJ2-7, with D possibly matching TRBD2 (6 bases). Trimming left V 1 base short and J 2 bases short, with 10 bases between. The germline gives CDR1 SGHDT, CDR2 YYEEEE. This CDR3 is built from 14 residues. The CDR3 is CASSLNAGTYEQYF. The DNA of the CDR3 is TGTGCCAGCAGCTTGAACGCGGGAACCTACGAGCAGTACTTC.

The gene calls are TRBV15 and TRBJ2-4, with D tentatively TRBD1 or TRBD2 (5 bases each). In germline, CDR1 is LNHNV, CDR2 YYDKDF (reference sequence). The CDR3 has 15 residues. Trimming cost V 10 bases and J 1 base, with 17 bases left between them. CDR3: CAIRLGVGAKNIQYF. As DNA, the CDR3 is TGTGCCATCCGGCTGGGGGTCGGGGCCAAAAACATTCAGTACTTC.

The chain employs TRBV28 and TRBJ2-7; D might be TRBD1 (5 bases). Trimming took off 4 bases at V and 10 bases at J, with 14 bases between the two ends. There are 12 residues in the CDR3. Germline loops: CDR1 MDHEN, CDR2 SYDVKM. CDR3 protein: CASSSKGFDQYF. DNA of the CDR3: TGTGCCAGCAGTTCAAAGGGGTTTGACCAGTACTTC.

The sample holds one count of this clonotype. This chain connects TRBV3-1 to TRBJ1-1; no definite D call. The CDR3 is 15 residues long. Trimming cost V 0 bases and J 6 bases, with 14 bases left between them. Germline lookup yields CDR1 LGHDT and CDR2 YNNKEL (reference sequence). The CDR3 sequence: CASSQDSGRLAEAFF. The CDR3 bases are TGTGCCAGCAGCCAAGATTCGGGCCGACTGGCTGAAGCTTTCTTT. The whole variable domain, filled in from reference TRBV3-1 and TRBJ1-1, reads DTAVSQTPKYLVTQMGNDKSIKCEQNLGHDTMYWYKQDSKKFLKIMFSYNNKELIINETVPNRFSPKSPDKAHLNLHINSLELGDSAVYFCASSQDSGRLAEAFFGQGTRLTVV.

This clonotype was counted a single time. The chain is built from TRBV7-9 and TRBJ2-7, with D possibly TRBD2 on 7 matching bases. Deletions cut 5 bases from V and 2 bases from J, with 28 bases between. The CDR3 length is 19 residues. CDR1 and CDR2 from the germline V gene are SEHNR and FQNEAQ (reference sequence). CDR3 in DNA: TGTGCCAGCAGCCCCCAGGGAGGGGGGTTTTGGTCGTTCGCCTACGAGCAGTACTTC. Translating it yields CASSPQGGGFWSFAYEQYF.

The chain links TRBV18 to TRBJ2-1, with 10 bases fitting TRBD1. The CDR3 spans 15 residues. With 3 bases clipped from V and 4 bases from J, the junction kept 3 bases outside the gene matches. Germline V gene sequence: CDR1 KGHSH, CDR2 LQKENI. CDR3 in amino acids: CASSPGTGAYNEQFF. CDR3 nucleotide sequence: TGTGCCAGCTCACCTGGGACAGGGGCGTACAATGAGCAGTTCTTC. The full variable domain, in which reference TRBV18 and TRBJ2-1 provide the parts outside the CDR3, is NAGVMQNPRHLVRRRGQEARLRCSPMKGHSHVYWYRQLPEEGLKFMVYLQKENIIDESGMPKERFSAEFPKEGPSILRIQQVVRGDSAAYFCASSPGTGAYNEQFFGPGTRLTVL.

The chain has TRBV5-1 and TRBJ1-5; D is uncertain. The CDR3 has 13 residues. Trimming took 1 base from V and 7 from J, leaving 9 bases between them. Germline V CDR1 and CDR2: SGHRS, YFSETQ. The CDR3 here is CASSLTTGQPQHF. In DNA form, the CDR3 reads TGCGCCAGCAGCTTGACTACGGGGCAGCCCCAGCATTTT.

The chain is built from TRBV5-1 and TRBJ2-1; D is unclear. Germline-derived CDR1 and CDR2 are SGHRS and YFSETQ. V was cut by 4 bases and J by 0 bases, with 11 bases left in between. The CDR3 extends over 15 amino acids. The CDR3 nucleotides are TGCGCCAGCAGCGGCTTAGTGAGCTCCTACAATGAGCAGTTCTTC. This translates into CASSGLVSSYNEQFF.

This clonotype was seen only once. V usage is TRBV28 and J usage is TRBJ2-5; 7 nucleotides line up with TRBD1. The CDR3 length is 14 residues. Germline CDR1 is MDHEN and CDR2 is SYDVKM. J gave up 1 base and V 5 bases, and 4 bases lay outside the gene matches. The CDR3 coding sequence is TGTGCCAGCAGTGGACGGGACAGCCAAGAGACCCAGTACTTC. Its protein is CASSGRDSQETQYF.

The chain employs TRBV5-1 and TRBJ1-6, with D unclear. The V end lost 0 bases, the J end lost 5 bases, and 6 bases lay between the germline ends. The length of the CDR3 is 14 residues. The germline V gene has CDR1 SGHRS and CDR2 YFSETQ. CDR3 coding DNA: TGCGCCAGCAGCTTGGGGCAGCATAATTCACCCCTCCACTTT. Amino acid sequence: CASSLGQHNSPLHF. Drawing the rest from reference TRBV5-1 and TRBJ1-6, the complete variable domain is KAGVTQTPRYLIKTRGQQVTLSCSPISGHRSVSWYQQTPGQGLQFLFEYFSETQRNKGNFPGRFSGRQFSNSRSEMNVSTLELGDSALYLCASSLGQHNSPLHFGNGTRLTVT.

The chain is built from TRBV5-6 and TRBJ2-1; the match to TRBD1 covers 9 bases. V shed 7 bases and J 9 bases; nucleotides not matched to a gene: 5. Germline V gene sequence: CDR1 SGHDT, CDR2 YYEEEE. The CDR3 is made up of 12 amino acids. This CDR3 is CASGRTGVEQFF. In nucleotides, the CDR3 is TGTGCCAGCGGAAGGACAGGGGTTGAGCAGTTCTTC.

V is TRBV20-1 and J is TRBJ2-5; 8 bases are shared with TRBD2. Germline-derived CDR1 and CDR2 are DFQATT and SNEGSKA (reference sequence). The CDR3 totals 16 residues. After removal of 2 bases from V and 7 bases from J, the junction contained 15 bases not matched to a gene. The CDR3 region is CSARLAGEALSRTQYF. CDR3 sequence (DNA): TGCAGTGCTAGACTAGCGGGCGAAGCACTTTCTCGGACCCAGTACTTC.

The rearrangement uses TRBV20-1 and TRBJ1-1, with 9 bases aligning to TRBD1. Germline V gene lookup returns CDR1 DFQATT and CDR2 SNEGSKA (reference sequence). The CDR3 totals 17 residues. With 5 bases clipped from V and 0 bases from J, the junction kept 13 bases outside the gene matches. CDR3: CSAPPGDRGVMNTEAFF. The CDR3 DNA sequence: TGCAGTGCTCCGCCGGGCGACAGGGGGGTGATGAACACTGAAGCTTTCTTT.

The CDR3 reads CASTRGQGVDQPQHF. The CDR3 nucleotides read TGTGCCAGCACCCGCGGACAGGGAGTGGATCAGCCCCAGCATTTT. The chain couples TRBV6-6 to TRBJ1-5, with 8 bases aligning to TRBD1. Germline CDR1 reads MNHNY; CDR2 reads SVGAGI (reference sequence). V gave up 7 bases and J gave up 5 bases; unmatched junction bases: 10. CDR3 length: 15 residues.

The chain has TRBV27 and TRBJ1-1; a possible D gene is TRBD1 (5 bases). V shed 0 bases and J shed 7 bases, with 12 bases lying between them. The CDR3 spans 14 residues. Germline V lookup: CDR1 MNHEY, CDR2 SMNVEV (reference sequence). CDR3 protein: CASSLSRSGSEAFF. CDR3 DNA sequence: TGTGCCAGCAGTTTATCGAGGTCAGGGAGTGAAGCTTTCTTT.

This chain connects TRBV2 to TRBJ1-1, with 7 positions matching TRBD1. The germline V gene has CDR1 SNHLY and CDR2 FYNNEI. The CDR3 sequence is 14 residues long. With V trimmed by 7 bases and J by 1 base, 6 bases remained unmatched. CDR3 amino acids: CASMGDRANTEAFF. The CDR3, as DNA: TGTGCCAGCATGGGGGACAGAGCGAACACTGAAGCTTTCTTT.

The DNA of the CDR3 is TGTGCCAGCTCAACAACAGGGAACACTGAAGCTTTCTTT. Its translation is CASSTTGNTEAFF. The V and J genes are TRBV18 and TRBJ1-1; perhaps TRBD1 as D (5 bases). CDR1 KGHSH and CDR2 LQKENI come from the germline V gene. CDR3 length: 13 amino acids. The V end lost 5 bases, the J end lost 1 base, and 8 bases lay between the germline ends.

The chain joins TRBV27 to TRBJ2-5; 11 positions agree with TRBD2. The V gene end was trimmed by 3 bases and the J gene end by 2 bases; junction bases not matched to a gene: 11. The CDR3 runs to 18 residues. Germline V gives CDR1 MNHEY, CDR2 SMNVEV (reference sequence). The CDR3: CASSLNPRASGGQETQYF. Written as DNA, the CDR3 is TGTGCCAGCAGTTTGAATCCCCGAGCTAGCGGGGGGCAAGAGACCCAGTACTTC.

The chain employs TRBV20-1 and TRBJ1-1; the D is unclear. This CDR3 has 13 amino acids. The germline CDR1 and CDR2 sequences are DFQATT and SNEGSKA (reference sequence). Trimming removed 1 base at V and 2 bases at J, with 8 bases between. This CDR3 is CSARGGGNTEAFF. DNA for the CDR3: TGCAGTGCTAGAGGAGGTGGCAACACTGAAGCTTTCTTT.

The chain is built from TRBV12-3 or TRBV12-4 and TRBJ2-7; either TRBD1 or TRBD2 may fit D (6 bases each). This CDR3 has 15 amino acids. Trimming stripped 5 bases from V and 0 bases from J, with 14 bases between. CDR3 DNA sequence: TGTGCCAGCAGTGCTGGGGGGCACGGCTCCTACGAGCAGTACTTC. Its protein product is CASSAGGHGSYEQYF.

This clonotype has only one observation. The chain joins TRBV11-2 to TRBJ2-7; D uncertain. V dropped 3 bases and J dropped 3 bases, with 9 bases sitting between them. The CDR3 spans 13 residues. The germline gives CDR1 SGHAT, CDR2 FQNNGV. The CDR3 spells CASSFNNNYEQYF. The CDR3 region has the DNA TGTGCCAGCAGCTTCAACAATAACTACGAGCAGTACTTC. The variable domain in full, with the rest retrieved from reference TRBV11-2 and TRBJ2-7, is EAGVAQSPRYKIIEKRQSVAFWCNPISGHATLYWYQQILGQGPKLLIQFQNNGVVDDSQLPKDRFSAERLKGVDSTLKIQPAKLEDSAVYLCASSFNNNYEQYFGPGTRLTVT.